The 2 T cell receptor beta chains presented below share a single source sample, sequenced in a study of Graves' ophthalmopathy and Graves' hyperthyroidism. Amplification of the TCR beta CDR3 regions used RNA transcripts (as template). The first round was an RT-PCR with HTBI primers, and the second round was a multiplex PCR. TCRdb re-derived calls from the multiplex PCR reads in MiXCR, one entry per CDR3 protein. The sample includes hundreds of thousands of distinct CDR3 sequences, 20% to 25% of them seen just once. The specimen was peripheral blood. The origin of the receptors is a woman aged 18-29 years with stable Graves' hyperthyroidism. Some clones in this sample may be carry-over from other donors' samples.

The sample holds a few counts of this clonotype. V gene TRBV6-1 combines with J gene TRBJ2-5; D gene unclear. Germline V gene data show CDR1 as MNHNS and CDR2 as SASEGT. V lost 5 bases and J 7 bases, leaving 14 bases between the germline ends. This CDR3 region has 13 residues. CDR3 nucleotide sequence: TGTGCCAGCAGTCGACTGGGCTTTGGGACCCAGTACTTC. Residues: CASSRLGFGTQYF.

This clonotype occurred many times. The genes are TRBV25-1 and TRBJ2-7; 7 bases are shared with TRBD1. Germline CDR1 and CDR2: MGHDK and SYGVNS. Losses at the gene ends were 3 bases for V and 4 bases for J; bases not matched to a gene: 9. This CDR3 comprises 15 residues. The CDR3 coding sequence is TGTGCCAGCAGTGATTTCGGGACAGAAATATACGAGCAGTACTTC. This gives the protein CASSDFGTEIYEQYF.